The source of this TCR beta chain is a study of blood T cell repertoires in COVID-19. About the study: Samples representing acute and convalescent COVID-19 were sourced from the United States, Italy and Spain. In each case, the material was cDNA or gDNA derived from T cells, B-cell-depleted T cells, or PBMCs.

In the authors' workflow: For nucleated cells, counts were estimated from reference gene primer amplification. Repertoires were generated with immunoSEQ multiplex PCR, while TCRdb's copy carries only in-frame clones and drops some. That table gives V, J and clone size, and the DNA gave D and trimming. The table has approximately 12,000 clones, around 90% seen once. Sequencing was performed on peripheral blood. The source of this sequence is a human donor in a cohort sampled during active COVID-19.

The DNA of the CDR3 is TGTGCCAGCAGCGTAGGGTTGTTAGCGGCAGGGGAGCTGTTTTTT. Amino acids: CASSVGLLAAGELFF. The chain employs TRBV9 and TRBJ2-2, with a tentative D call TRBD2 (6 bases). Trimming pared 0 bases from V and 8 bases from J, leaving 14 bases between. CDR3 length: 15 amino acids. The V gene's germline CDR1 is SGDLS and CDR2 YYNGEE.